The 27 T cell receptor beta chains listed next were all sequenced from one sample in a study of cytomegalovirus exposure and HLA in healthy donors (dated by TCRdb to 2016 to 2017). To prepare the library, the immunoSEQ multiplex PCR assay was applied. Entries here come from immuneACCESS through TCRdb and include only in-frame sequences with V and J called. Some clones fail to appear in such tables; in the studies checked, an unresolved V gene covers under half of the shortfall, and the cause of the remainder is unknown. The sample profile shows some 140,000 clones; roughly four fifths of them were found once. The ten largest account for almost 1.5% of the sample. Sequencing used PBMCs. The receptor set was obtained from a woman between 25 and 40 years old in good health and CMV-seronegative.

The V call is TRBV2, the J call TRBJ2-7, with 9 bases lining up with TRBD2. Germline-derived CDR1 and CDR2 are SNHLY and FYNNEI. V lost 8 bases, J lost 3 bases, and 11 bases stayed unmatched. This CDR3 is 15 amino acids long. This CDR3 reads CASSFSGGLDYEQYF. As DNA, the CDR3 is TGTGCCAGCTCCTTCAGCGGGGGGCTAGACTACGAGCAGTACTTC.

The chain uses TRBV6-6 and TRBJ1-1, with D hard to call. Trimming took 0 bases from V and 6 from J, leaving 8 bases between them. In germline, CDR1 is MNHNY, CDR2 SVGAGI (reference sequence). The CDR3 is 13 residues long. Here the CDR3 DNA reads TGTGCCAGCAGTTACTCGAGGGTCGCTGAAGCTTTCTTT. This sequence encodes CASSYSRVAEAFF.

The chain is built from TRBV5-1 and TRBJ1-5; D is possibly TRBD1 (5 bases). The CDR3 length is 13 residues. The germline gives CDR1 SGHRS, CDR2 YFSETQ. V was trimmed by 5 bases and J by 9 bases, leaving 15 bases between them. CDR3: CASSPGGEGPQHF. For the CDR3, the DNA is TGCGCCAGCAGTCCCGGGGGAGAGGGGCCCCAGCATTTT.

This rearrangement joins TRBV4-2 to TRBJ2-3, with 8 bases matching TRBD2. Germline values: CDR1 LGHNA, CDR2 YNFKEQ. V lost 4 bases to trimming and J lost 3 bases; unmatched junction nucleotides: 9. The CDR3 totals 16 residues. The CDR3 loop reads CASSRSSGGETDTQYF. The CDR3 bases are TGTGCCAGCAGCCGCTCGAGCGGGGGAGAGACAGATACGCAGTATTTT.

The chain couples TRBV7-6 to TRBJ2-7; TRBD2 matches 8 bases. This CDR3 has 14 amino acids. Germline V gives CDR1 SGHVS, CDR2 FNYEAQ. The V and J ends lost 5 bases and 2 bases, in that order; junction bases with no gene match: 5. DNA of the CDR3: TGTGCCAGCAGCCTCACTAGCGGTGCCTACGAGCAGTACTTC. It codes for CASSLTSGAYEQYF.

The chain is built from TRBV9 and TRBJ2-3; D not resolved. The V gene's germline CDR1 is SGDLS and CDR2 YYNGEE. CDR3 size: 14 residues. V lost 0 bases to trimming and J lost 7 bases, with 12 bases between them. CDR3 sequence: CASSVAPQANTQYF. The CDR3 DNA is TGTGCCAGCAGCGTAGCTCCGCAGGCCAATACGCAGTATTTT.

The gene calls are TRBV7-9 and TRBJ1-2, with TRBD1 as a possible D gene (5 bases). V was clipped by 5 bases and J by 6 bases, with 19 bases between them. Germline loops: CDR1 SEHNR, CDR2 FQNEAQ (reference sequence). CDR3 length: 15 residues. CDR3 DNA: TGTGCCAGCAGCCTAAGTCAGGGAAGAAGGGATGGCTACACCTTC. The encoded protein is CASSLSQGRRDGYTF. The full variable domain, completed using reference TRBV7-9 and TRBJ1-2, is DTGVSQNPRHKITKRGQNVTFRCDPISEHNRLYWYRQTLGQGPEFLTYFQNEAQLEKSRLLSDRFSAERPKGSFSTLEIQRTEQGDSAMYLCASSLSQGRRDGYTFGSGTRLTVV.

This clone has just one count. V usage is TRBV28 and J usage is TRBJ1-5; the match to TRBD1 covers 7 bases. With 4 bases clipped from V and 0 bases from J, the junction kept 3 bases outside the gene matches. The CDR3 consists of 15 residues. Germline CDR1 reads MDHEN; CDR2 reads SYDVKM. Here the CDR3 reads CASSYRGPSNQPQHF. As DNA, the CDR3 is TGTGCCAGCAGTTACAGGGGCCCTAGCAATCAGCCCCAGCATTTT.

This rearrangement joins TRBV15 to TRBJ2-1; TRBD2 is a possible D gene (6 bases). CDR3 length: 18 residues. CDR1 and CDR2 (germline): LNHNV, YYDKDF (reference sequence). Trimming took off 3 bases at V and 4 bases at J, with 22 bases between the two ends. The CDR3 DNA follows: TGTGCCACCAGCAGGGGTTCAGGAAAGGGACTTTCGTACAATGAGCAGTTCTTC. Translating gives CATSRGSGKGLSYNEQFF.

This clone showed up just once. The chain employs TRBV6-1 and TRBJ2-7; no firm D call. This CDR3 comprises 12 residues. The ends were cut back, 2 bases at V and 7 bases at J, with 9 bases in the middle. Germline-derived CDR1 and CDR2 are MNHNS and SASEGT. CDR3 sequence reads: CASSEIQAEQYF. The CDR3 DNA sequence: TGTGCCAGCAGTGAAATCCAGGCTGAGCAGTACTTC.

The CDR3 region has the DNA TGTGCCAGCAGCTTAGGTGGGAGCGCTAATGAAAAACTGTTTTTT. It specifies CASSLGGSANEKLFF. The V gene is TRBV7-9, the J gene TRBJ1-4; D is undetermined. Germline V lookup: CDR1 SEHNR, CDR2 FQNEAQ (reference sequence). This CDR3 is 15 amino acids long. V lost 1 base, J lost 3 bases, and 9 bases lay in between. Using reference TRBV7-9 and TRBJ1-4 for the parts outside the CDR3, the full variable domain is DTGVSQNPRHKITKRGQNVTFRCDPISEHNRLYWYRQTLGQGPEFLTYFQNEAQLEKSRLLSDRFSAERPKGSFSTLEIQRTEQGDSAMYLCASSLGGSANEKLFFGSGTQLSVL.

This clone occurred a few times. The chain couples TRBV19 to TRBJ2-2, with TRBD2 matching over 7 bases. The V and J ends lost 4 bases and 4 bases, in that order; junction bases with no gene match: 0. The CDR3 loop spans 13 amino acids. The germline gives CDR1 LNHDA, CDR2 SQIVND (reference sequence). The CDR3 sequence: CASSTSGTGELFF. CDR3 DNA: TGTGCCAGTAGTACTAGCGGCACCGGGGAGCTGTTTTTT.

Only a few counts were recorded for this clone. V gene TRBV10-3 combines with J gene TRBJ1-2; D unresolved. The CDR3 covers 12 residues. V lost 10 bases and J lost 7, with 16 bases in between. Looked up from germline, CDR1 is ENHRY and CDR2 is SYGVKD. DNA for the CDR3: TGTGCCAGCGGTGAACAGTCTCTTGGCTACACCTTC. This codes for CASGEQSLGYTF.

The chain joins TRBV27 to TRBJ1-2; D unresolved. V was clipped by 3 bases and J by 9 bases, with 14 bases between them. This CDR3 is built from 13 residues. CDR1 is MNHEY and CDR2 is SMNVEV in the germline V gene (reference sequence). CDR3 protein: CASSFLRSHRYTF. For the CDR3, the DNA is TGTGCCAGCAGTTTTCTACGGTCTCACCGCTACACCTTC.

The genes are TRBV9 and TRBJ2-3; weak D call: TRBD2 (6 bases). V dropped 5 bases and J dropped 3 bases, with 16 bases sitting between them. Germline V gene sequence: CDR1 SGDLS, CDR2 YYNGEE. The CDR3 extends over 15 amino acids. The CDR3 sequence is CASSASWGRTDTQYF. The CDR3 nucleotides read TGTGCCAGCAGTGCAAGTTGGGGGAGGACAGATACGCAGTATTTT.

The V call is TRBV5-1, the J call TRBJ2-7, with 7 bases that match TRBD1. The germline V gene has CDR1 SGHRS and CDR2 YFSETQ. With 0 bases clipped from V and 2 bases from J, the junction kept 8 bases outside the gene matches. CDR3 size: 16 residues. DNA of the CDR3: TGCGCCAGCAGCTTGGGGGGGACAGCTTCTACCTACGAGCAGTACTTC. Translation: CASSLGGTASTYEQYF.

This clone has a single count. The chain links TRBV5-1 to TRBJ2-3, with D possibly matching TRBD2 (5 bases). Trimming took 7 bases from V and 2 from J, leaving 17 bases between them. The CDR3 length is 15 residues. Per germline, CDR1 SGHRS and CDR2 YFSETQ. The CDR3 here is CASGVAGHPTDTQYF. As DNA, the CDR3 is TGCGCCAGCGGGGTTGCGGGCCACCCCACAGATACGCAGTATTTT.

V is TRBV5-1 and J is TRBJ1-1; maybe TRBD1 (5 bases). CDR3 length: 13 residues. Germline loops: CDR1 SGHRS, CDR2 YFSETQ. Trimming took 2 bases from V and 1 from J, leaving 6 bases between them. The CDR3 bases are TGCGCCAGCAGCTTCGGGGGGAACACTGAAGCTTTCTTT. As protein: CASSFGGNTEAFF.

The chain carries TRBV5-1 and TRBJ2-7; 8 nucleotides line up with TRBD1. Germline-derived CDR1 and CDR2 are SGHRS and YFSETQ. V was clipped by 0 bases and J by 2 bases; unmatched bases: 1. CDR3 size: 14 residues. The CDR3 nucleotides read TGCGCCAGCAGCTTGGGGACAGGGCCCTACGAGCAGTACTTC. Translation gives CASSLGTGPYEQYF.

CDR3 sequence reads: CATSRQTSGRTDTQYF. Written as DNA, the CDR3 is TGTGCCACCAGCAGACAGACTAGCGGCCGCACAGATACGCAGTATTTT. The chain employs TRBV15 and TRBJ2-3; 9 bases map to TRBD2. Germline lookup yields CDR1 LNHNV and CDR2 YYDKDF (reference sequence). CDR3 size: 16 residues. The ends lost 2 bases at V and 1 base at J; junction bases unmatched: 4.

The CDR3 reads CASSPTGGNPEQYF. The CDR3 DNA reads as TGTGCCAGCAGCCCGACAGGGGGCAATCCCGAGCAGTACTTC. The V and J genes are TRBV7-3 and TRBJ2-7; 10 bases line up with TRBD1. The germline V gene encodes CDR1 SGHTA and CDR2 FQGTGA. The V segment lost 5 bases and the J segment 6 bases; nucleotides outside the gene matches: 7. The CDR3 has 14 residues. Full variable domain (missing parts from reference TRBV7-3 and TRBJ2-7): GAGVSQTPSNKVTEKGKYVELRCDPISGHTALYWYRQSLGQGPEFLIYFQGTGAADDSGLPNDRFFAVRPEGSVSTLKIQRTERGDSAVYLCASSPTGGNPEQYFGPGTRLTVT.

In its sample, this clone was seen many times. The rearrangement uses TRBV7-3 and TRBJ2-2, with D possibly being TRBD1 (5 bases). V lost 5 bases and J 5 bases, leaving 9 bases between the germline ends. The CDR3 is made up of 13 amino acids. Germline assignment: CDR1 SGHTA and CDR2 FQGTGA. The CDR3 is CASSGPGTGELFF. The DNA of the CDR3 is TGTGCCAGCAGCGGTCCAGGGACCGGGGAGCTGTTTTTT.

V is TRBV6-1 and J is TRBJ2-1; perhaps TRBD1 as D (6 bases). Germline CDR1 and CDR2: MNHNS and SASEGT. The CDR3 runs to 16 residues. V dropped 4 bases and J dropped 5 bases, with 18 bases sitting between them. The CDR3 loop reads CASSALGHRGDNEQFF. In nucleotides, the CDR3 is TGTGCCAGCAGTGCCTTGGGACATCGGGGTGACAATGAGCAGTTCTTC.

By share of the sample, this clone is medium-sized. The chain recombines TRBV19 with TRBJ2-5; a weak D match, TRBD1 (6 bases). The V and J ends lost 5 bases and 4 bases respectively, with 8 bases between them. The CDR3 is made up of 12 amino acids. Germline V CDR1 and CDR2: LNHDA, SQIVND (reference sequence). The CDR3 spells CASSARGETQYF. CDR3 sequence (DNA): TGTGCCAGTAGTGCCAGGGGAGAGACCCAGTACTTC.

The chain is built from TRBV10-3 and TRBJ2-7; 8 nucleotides align to TRBD1. There are 18 residues in the CDR3. Germline V lookup: CDR1 ENHRY, CDR2 SYGVKD. J lost 2 bases, V lost 2 bases, and 14 bases had no gene match. DNA for the CDR3: TGTGCCATCAGTGAGCTCGAAACAGGGGGTCAACTTCCCTACGAGCAGTACTTC. Translation gives CAISELETGGQLPYEQYF.

In its sample, this clone was seen once. The genes are TRBV5-6 and TRBJ2-7; 11 nucleotides match TRBD1. Germline CDR1 SGHDT, CDR2 YYEEEE. The ends lost 1 base at V and 4 bases at J; junction bases unmatched: 4. The CDR3 totals 15 residues. The CDR3 is CASSLFGDRGYEQYF. Written as DNA, the CDR3 is TGTGCCAGCAGCTTGTTTGGGGACAGGGGGTACGAGCAGTACTTC.

This clone appeared a single time. The chain employs TRBV6-5 and TRBJ2-5; D is perhaps TRBD2 (6 bases). V was cut by 0 bases and J by 3 bases, with 14 bases left in between. The CDR3 sequence is 16 residues long. In germline, CDR1 is MNHEY, CDR2 SVGAGI. The CDR3 is CASSYSFFRGEETQYF. CDR3 DNA sequence: TGTGCCAGCAGTTACTCGTTTTTTCGCGGGGAAGAGACCCAGTACTTC.